The rows below give T cell receptor beta chains drawn from one sample of a study of blood T cell repertoires in COVID-19. TCRdb keeps only in-frame clones here, not all; method: immunoSEQ multiplex PCR. Altogether about half a million clones are present, around 85% being singletons, with the ten largest covering about 3.2%. The sample was peripheral blood. Receptors originate from a human donor in a cohort sampled during active COVID-19. The CDR3 runs from the conserved cysteine through the conserved F or W. Each record gives: CDR3 protein, V gene, J gene, D gene. The D gene is left open where the match is weak.

cdr3_aa: CASSRRTGKAFF; v_call: TRBV4-3; j_call: TRBJ1-1; d_call: TRBD1
cdr3_aa: CASSQDLGQGNYGYTF; v_call: TRBV3-1/TRBV3-2; j_call: TRBJ1-2; d_call: TRBD1
cdr3_aa: CASSRVSGRAGDTQYF; v_call: TRBV4-3; j_call: TRBJ2-3; d_call: TRBD2
cdr3_aa: CASSRGGTDTQYF; v_call: TRBV25-1; j_call: TRBJ2-3; d_call: TRBD2
cdr3_aa: CASIDLGADIQYF; v_call: TRBV6-5; j_call: TRBJ2-4; d_call: -
cdr3_aa: CASSPLGQTGAYEQYF; v_call: TRBV25-1; j_call: TRBJ2-7; d_call: -
cdr3_aa: CASSQGWTGIGELFF; v_call: TRBV3-1/TRBV3-2; j_call: TRBJ2-2; d_call: TRBD1
cdr3_aa: CASSFRGGHLNTEAFF; v_call: TRBV11-2; j_call: TRBJ1-1; d_call: -
cdr3_aa: CATRRMGALNTEAFF; v_call: TRBV7-6; j_call: TRBJ1-1; d_call: -
cdr3_aa: CASSFAANSDTQYF; v_call: TRBV7-3; j_call: TRBJ2-3; d_call: -
cdr3_aa: CASSQETGYNGDEQYF; v_call: TRBV4-3; j_call: TRBJ2-7; d_call: -
cdr3_aa: CASTWTSGISYEQYF; v_call: TRBV28; j_call: TRBJ2-7; d_call: TRBD2
cdr3_aa: CASSPNGAGGYEQYF; v_call: TRBV18; j_call: TRBJ2-7; d_call: TRBD1
cdr3_aa: CASSDSTEGTDTQYF; v_call: TRBV6-4; j_call: TRBJ2-3; d_call: -
cdr3_aa: CASSLGSGSTDTQYF; v_call: TRBV3-1/TRBV3-2; j_call: TRBJ2-3; d_call: TRBD2
cdr3_aa: CASSSPGHRATNEKLFF; v_call: TRBV28; j_call: TRBJ1-4; d_call: -
cdr3_aa: CASSLAASTDTQYF; v_call: TRBV7-9; j_call: TRBJ2-3; d_call: -
cdr3_aa: CASSLDDFGKQYF; v_call: TRBV7-8; j_call: TRBJ2-7; d_call: -
cdr3_aa: CASSPQGNQRNEQFF; v_call: TRBV5-1; j_call: TRBJ2-1; d_call: -
cdr3_aa: CASSSLQGKPGDTQYF; v_call: TRBV7-9; j_call: TRBJ2-3; d_call: -
cdr3_aa: CASRSGGPLDTQYF; v_call: TRBV6-5; j_call: TRBJ2-3; d_call: -
cdr3_aa: CASSLGRDAGETQYF; v_call: TRBV11-3; j_call: TRBJ2-5; d_call: -
cdr3_aa: CASSLGDGLVLYF; v_call: TRBV7-9; j_call: TRBJ2-7; d_call: -
cdr3_aa: CASSPSSGSPYEQYF; v_call: TRBV7-9; j_call: TRBJ2-7; d_call: -
cdr3_aa: CASSPLALATNEKLFF; v_call: TRBV6-2/TRBV6-3; j_call: TRBJ1-4; d_call: -
cdr3_aa: CAVLADYQETQYF; v_call: TRBV30; j_call: TRBJ2-5; d_call: -